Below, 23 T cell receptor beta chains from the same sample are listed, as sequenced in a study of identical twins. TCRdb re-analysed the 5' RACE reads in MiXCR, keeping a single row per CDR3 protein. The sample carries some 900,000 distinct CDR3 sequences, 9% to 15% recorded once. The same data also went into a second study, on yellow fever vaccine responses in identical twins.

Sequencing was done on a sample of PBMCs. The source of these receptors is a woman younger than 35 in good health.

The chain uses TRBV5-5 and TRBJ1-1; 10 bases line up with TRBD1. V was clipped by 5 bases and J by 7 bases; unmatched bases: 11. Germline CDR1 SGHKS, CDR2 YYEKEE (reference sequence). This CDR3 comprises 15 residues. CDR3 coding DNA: TGTGCCAGCAGAAACCCCCGGGACAGGGGCCATGAAGCTTTCTTT. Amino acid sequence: CASRNPRDRGHEAFF.

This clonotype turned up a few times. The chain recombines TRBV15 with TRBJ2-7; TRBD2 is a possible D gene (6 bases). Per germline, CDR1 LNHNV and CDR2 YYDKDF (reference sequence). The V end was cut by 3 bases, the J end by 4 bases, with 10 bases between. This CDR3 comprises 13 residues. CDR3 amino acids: CATSRAGRYEQYF. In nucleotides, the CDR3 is TGTGCCACCAGCAGGGCGGGAAGATACGAGCAGTACTTC.

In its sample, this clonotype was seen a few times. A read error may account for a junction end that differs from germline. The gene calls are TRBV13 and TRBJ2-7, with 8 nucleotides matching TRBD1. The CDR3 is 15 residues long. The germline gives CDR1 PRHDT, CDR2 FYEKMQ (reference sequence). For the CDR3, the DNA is TGTGCCAGCAGCCCTAGGGACAGGAGGAGCTACGAGCTGTACTTC. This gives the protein CASSPRDRRSYELYF.

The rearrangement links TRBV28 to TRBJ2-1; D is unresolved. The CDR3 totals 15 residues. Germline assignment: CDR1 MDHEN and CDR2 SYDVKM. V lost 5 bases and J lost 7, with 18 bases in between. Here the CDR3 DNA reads TGTGCCAGCAGTCCCCCCGGGCTAAATCAGAATGAGCAGTTCTTC. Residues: CASSPPGLNQNEQFF.

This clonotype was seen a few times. For the CDR3, the DNA is TGTGCCAGCTCACCTACGCCGAGGGGAGAGACCCAGTACTTC. As protein: CASSPTPRGETQYF. This chain connects TRBV18 to TRBJ2-5, with D perhaps being TRBD1 or TRBD2 (5 bases each). CDR1 and CDR2 (germline): KGHSH, LQKENI. This CDR3 is built from 14 residues. The ends were cut back, 3 bases at V and 4 bases at J, with 12 bases in the middle.

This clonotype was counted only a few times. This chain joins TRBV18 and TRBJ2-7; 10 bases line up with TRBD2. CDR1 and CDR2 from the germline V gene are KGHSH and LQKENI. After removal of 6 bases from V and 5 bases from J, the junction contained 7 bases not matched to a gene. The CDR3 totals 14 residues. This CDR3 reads CASSVSLAGNEQYF. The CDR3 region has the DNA TGTGCCAGCTCGGTATCACTAGCGGGAAACGAGCAGTACTTC. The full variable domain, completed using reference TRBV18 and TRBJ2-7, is NAGVMQNPRHLVRRRGQEARLRCSPMKGHSHVYWYRQLPEEGLKFMVYLQKENIIDESGMPKERFSAEFPKEGPSILRIQQVVRGDSAAYFCASSVSLAGNEQYFGPGTRLTVT.

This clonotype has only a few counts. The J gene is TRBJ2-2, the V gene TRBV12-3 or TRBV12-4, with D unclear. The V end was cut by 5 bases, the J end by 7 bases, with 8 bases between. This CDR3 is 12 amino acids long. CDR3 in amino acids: CASSNSRGELFF. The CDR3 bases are TGTGCCAGCAGTAATAGTCGCGGGGAGCTGTTTTTT.

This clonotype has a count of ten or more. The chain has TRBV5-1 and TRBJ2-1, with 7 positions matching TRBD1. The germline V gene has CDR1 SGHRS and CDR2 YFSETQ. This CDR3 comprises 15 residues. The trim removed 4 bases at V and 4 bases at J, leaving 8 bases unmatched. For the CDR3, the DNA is TGCGCCAGCAGCCCCCCCGGGACAGCATACAATGAGCAGTTCTTC. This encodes CASSPPGTAYNEQFF.

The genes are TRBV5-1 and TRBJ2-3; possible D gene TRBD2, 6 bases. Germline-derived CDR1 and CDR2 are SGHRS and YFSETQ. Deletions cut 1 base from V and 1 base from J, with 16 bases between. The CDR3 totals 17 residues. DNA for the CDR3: TGCGCCAGCAGCTTGTCTACGATGGGGGGTCGCACAGATACGCAGTATTTT. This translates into CASSLSTMGGRTDTQYF. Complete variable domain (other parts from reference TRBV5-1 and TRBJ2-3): KAGVTQTPRYLIKTRGQQVTLSCSPISGHRSVSWYQQTPGQGLQFLFEYFSETQRNKGNFPGRFSGRQFSNSRSEMNVSTLELGDSALYLCASSLSTMGGRTDTQYFGPGTRLTVL.

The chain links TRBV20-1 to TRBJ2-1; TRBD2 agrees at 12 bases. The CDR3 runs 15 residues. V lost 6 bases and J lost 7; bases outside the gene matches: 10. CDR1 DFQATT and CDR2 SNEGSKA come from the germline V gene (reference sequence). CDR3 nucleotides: TGCAGTGCCGACCCACTAGCGGGGGGCCCTAATGAGCAGTTCTTC. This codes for CSADPLAGGPNEQFF.

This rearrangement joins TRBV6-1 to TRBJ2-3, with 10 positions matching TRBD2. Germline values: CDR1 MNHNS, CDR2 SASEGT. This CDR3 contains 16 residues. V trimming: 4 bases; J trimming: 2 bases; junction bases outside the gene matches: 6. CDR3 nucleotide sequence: TGTGCCAGCAGTGTTGAGCGGGGGGGATCCACAGATACGCAGTATTTT. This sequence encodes CASSVERGGSTDTQYF.

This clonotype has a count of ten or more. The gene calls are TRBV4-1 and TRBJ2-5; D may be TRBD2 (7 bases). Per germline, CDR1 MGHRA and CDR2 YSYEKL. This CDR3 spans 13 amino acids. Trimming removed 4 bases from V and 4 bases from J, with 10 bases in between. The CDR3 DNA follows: TGCGCCAGCAGCCGGGGGGGGCTAGAGACCCAGTACTTC. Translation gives CASSRGGLETQYF.

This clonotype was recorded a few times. The CDR3 DNA reads as TGCAGTGCCAAACGCCTTAGCACAGATACGCAGTATTTT. It codes for CSAKRLSTDTQYF. The genes are TRBV20-1 and TRBJ2-3; the D is unclear. The CDR3 spans 13 residues. From germline, CDR1 is DFQATT and CDR2 SNEGSKA (reference sequence). Trimming cost V 6 bases and J 0 bases, with 10 bases left between them.

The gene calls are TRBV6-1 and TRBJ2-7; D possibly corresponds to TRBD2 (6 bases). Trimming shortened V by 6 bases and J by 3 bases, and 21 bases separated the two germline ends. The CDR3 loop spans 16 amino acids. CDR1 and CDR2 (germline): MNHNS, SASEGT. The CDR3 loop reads CASSARWSGRDYEQYF. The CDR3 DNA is TGTGCCAGCAGCGCCCGTTGGAGCGGGCGAGACTACGAGCAGTACTTC.

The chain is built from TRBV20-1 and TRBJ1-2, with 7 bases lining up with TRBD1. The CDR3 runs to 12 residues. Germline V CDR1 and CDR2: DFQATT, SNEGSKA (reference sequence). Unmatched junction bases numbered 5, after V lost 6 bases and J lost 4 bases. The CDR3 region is CSATGQAYGYTF. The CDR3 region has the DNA TGCAGTGCCACCGGACAGGCCTATGGCTACACCTTC.

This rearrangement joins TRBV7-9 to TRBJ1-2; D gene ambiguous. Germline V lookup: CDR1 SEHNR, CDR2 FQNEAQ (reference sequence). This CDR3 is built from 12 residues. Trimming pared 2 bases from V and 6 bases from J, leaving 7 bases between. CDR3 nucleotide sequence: TGTGCCAGCAGCTTAAGCACCGATGGCTACACCTTC. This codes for CASSLSTDGYTF.

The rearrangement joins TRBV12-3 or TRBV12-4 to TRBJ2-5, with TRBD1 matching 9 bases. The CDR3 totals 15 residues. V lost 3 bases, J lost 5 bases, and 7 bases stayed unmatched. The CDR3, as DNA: TGTGCCAGCAGTTTGGGACAGGGACCTTGGGAGACCCAGTACTTC. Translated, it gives CASSLGQGPWETQYF.

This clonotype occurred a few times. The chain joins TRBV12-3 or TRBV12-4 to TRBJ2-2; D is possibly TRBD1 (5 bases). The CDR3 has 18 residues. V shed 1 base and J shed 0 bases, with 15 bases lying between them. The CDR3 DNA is TGTGCCAGCAGTTTAGATAGGGGTCCACTCCCGAACACCGGGGAGCTGTTTTTT. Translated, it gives CASSLDRGPLPNTGELFF.

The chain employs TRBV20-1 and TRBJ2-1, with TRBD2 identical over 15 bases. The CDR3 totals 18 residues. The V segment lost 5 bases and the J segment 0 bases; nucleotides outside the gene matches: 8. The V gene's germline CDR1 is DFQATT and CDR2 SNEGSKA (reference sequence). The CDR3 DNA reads TGCAGTGCTTCGGGACTAGCGGGGGGCGCTAGCTCCTACAATGAGCAGTTCTTC. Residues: CSASGLAGGASSYNEQFF.

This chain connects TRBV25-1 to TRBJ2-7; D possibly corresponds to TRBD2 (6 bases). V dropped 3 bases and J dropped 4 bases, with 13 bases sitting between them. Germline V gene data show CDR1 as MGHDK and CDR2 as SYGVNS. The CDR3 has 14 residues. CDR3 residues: CASSDGSGAYEQYF. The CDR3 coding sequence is TGTGCCAGCAGTGACGGGAGTGGGGCATACGAGCAGTACTTC.

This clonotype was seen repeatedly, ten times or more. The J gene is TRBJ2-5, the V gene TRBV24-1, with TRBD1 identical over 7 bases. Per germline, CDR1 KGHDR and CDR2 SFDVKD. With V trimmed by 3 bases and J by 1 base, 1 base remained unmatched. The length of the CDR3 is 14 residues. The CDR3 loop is CATSDRQGQETQYF. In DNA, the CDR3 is TGTGCCACCAGTGATAGACAGGGCCAAGAGACCCAGTACTTC.

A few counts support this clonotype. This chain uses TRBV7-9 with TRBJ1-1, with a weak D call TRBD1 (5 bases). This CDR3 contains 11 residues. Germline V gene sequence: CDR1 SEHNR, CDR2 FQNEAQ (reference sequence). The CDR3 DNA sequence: TGTGTGACTCAGGGGAACACTGAAGCTTTCTTT. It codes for CVTQGNTEAFF.

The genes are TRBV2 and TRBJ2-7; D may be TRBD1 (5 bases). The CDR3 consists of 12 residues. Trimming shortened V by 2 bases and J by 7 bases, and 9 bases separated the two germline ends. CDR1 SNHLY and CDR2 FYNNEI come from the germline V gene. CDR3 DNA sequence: TGTGCCAGCAGTGAACAGGGCCCTGAGCAGTACTTC. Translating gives CASSEQGPEQYF.